Listed below are T cell receptor beta chains from one sample, sequenced in a study of cytomegalovirus exposure and HLA in healthy donors. The protocol was immunoSEQ multiplex PCR, while the TCRdb copy is restricted to in-frame clones and leaves out a portion. The table has 190,000 or so clones, 80% seen once. The sequenced sample was PBMCs. The receptors shown here come from a boy between 10 and 17 years old in good health and CMV-seronegative. Both conserved end residues are part of each CDR3. Each record gives: V gene, D gene, clone size, J gene, CDR3 DNA, CDR3 protein. D genes are given only for firm matches. Rows give clone size only sometimes, using once, few, many, or a class for an expanded clone.

TRBV7-2	TRBD1	.	TRBJ1-2	TGTGCCAGCAGCTTAGCGCTCGATCAGGGGGCAGGGGGCTACACCTTC	CASSLALDQGAGGYTF
TRBV9	.	.	TRBJ1-3	TGTGCCAGCAGCGTAGTTGGGCCGAGCTCTGGAAACACCATATATTTT	CASSVVGPSSGNTIYF
TRBV11-3	TRBD2	.	TRBJ2-5	TGTGCCAGCAGCCTAGGACTAGACGGGTCGACCCAGTACTTC	CASSLGLDGSTQYF
TRBV30	.	.	TRBJ1-3	TGTGCCTGGGCGACAGCCGGAAACACCATATATTTT	CAWATAGNTIYF
TRBV5-1	.	few	TRBJ2-5	TGCGCCAGCAGCTTTATCGCCAGGGGGGCCGCGGGAGAGACCCAGTACTTC	CASSFIARGAAGETQYF
TRBV15	TRBD2	.	TRBJ2-3	TGTGCCACCAGCAGAGCTTCTAGCGGGGGCAATACAGATACGCAGTATTTT	CATSRASSGGNTDTQYF
TRBV30	.	.	TRBJ2-7	TGTGCCTGGAGTTACGGGGGTCCATACGAGCAGTACTTC	CAWSYGGPYEQYF
TRBV30	TRBD1	.	TRBJ1-3	TGTGCCTGGAGGAGAAGACAGGGGGCGCTTAAGGCTGGAAACACCATATATTTT	CAWRRRQGALKAGNTIYF
TRBV11-2	.	.	TRBJ2-7	TGTGCCAGCAGCTTCAGGGGGGCGTTGCAGTACTTC	CASSFRGALQYF
TRBV5-6	TRBD1	.	TRBJ1-3	TGTGCCAGCGGCCTCTGGGCAGGGGGCTTTTCTGGAAACACCATATATTTT	CASGLWAGGFSGNTIYF
TRBV5-1	.	.	TRBJ2-2	TGCGCCAGCAGCTGGGACGGGAGCGGGGAGCTGTTTTTT	CASSWDGSGELFF
TRBV10-3	.	few	TRBJ1-6	TGTGCCATCCAGGGAGGCCTAAATTCACCCCTCCACTTT	CAIQGGLNSPLHF
TRBV9	TRBD1	once	TRBJ1-4	TGTGCCAGCAGCGTTGGGACAGGGGCTAGGAGTGAAAAACTGTTTTTT	CASSVGTGARSEKLFF
TRBV6-5	.	.	TRBJ1-1	TGTGCCAGCAGCCTACTCGGCGGTGAGAACACTGAAGCTTTCTTT	CASSLLGGENTEAFF
TRBV30	TRBD1	.	TRBJ1-5	TGTGCCTGGAGCGCTGACAGGGGAAATCAGCCCCAGCATTTT	CAWSADRGNQPQHF
TRBV7-3	.	.	TRBJ2-3	TGTGCCAGCAGCTCACAGGTCTTCACAGATACGCAGTATTTT	CASSSQVFTDTQYF
TRBV19	.	.	TRBJ1-2	TGTGCCAGTAGTGTTGAGGGTAAATATGGCTACACCTTC	CASSVEGKYGYTF
TRBV27	.	.	TRBJ1-3	TGTGCCAGCAGCGACAGCTCTGGAAACACCATATATTTT	CASSDSSGNTIYF
TRBV19	.	.	TRBJ1-1	TGTGCCAGTAGTACCTGGACAGTTATAATGAACACTGAAGCTTTCTTT	CASSTWTVIMNTEAFF
TRBV30	TRBD2	.	TRBJ2-7	TGTGCCTGGAGACTAGCGGGACCGGGCCACGAGCAGTACTTC	CAWRLAGPGHEQYF
TRBV10-3	.	.	TRBJ1-2	TGTGCCATCAGTGAGTCCCCAGTAGAGGCCCGGCCCAGCACCACCGGCTACACCTTC	CAISESPVEARPSTTGYTF
TRBV7-6	TRBD1	.	TRBJ1-2	TGTGCCAGCAGCCTGGGACAGAACTTCTATGGGTACACCTTC	CASSLGQNFYGYTF
TRBV7-2	.	.	TRBJ2-3	TGTGCCAGCGGGGGGGCGAAGAGCACAGATACGCAGTATTTT	CASGGAKSTDTQYF
TRBV30	TRBD1	.	TRBJ1-4	TGTGCCTGGAGTGGGGGCTCAGGGGGCGGGAATGAAAAACTGTTTTTT	CAWSGGSGGGNEKLFF
TRBV4-1	.	.	TRBJ2-2	TGCGCCAGCAGCCAAGGTCTTTCAGACACCGGGGAGCTGTTTTTT	CASSQGLSDTGELFF
TRBV7-8	TRBD1	.	TRBJ1-5	TGTGCCAGCAGCTTAGAGGGACAGGGAAATCAGCCCCAGCATTTT	CASSLEGQGNQPQHF
TRBV4-2	.	.	TRBJ2-2	TGTGCCAGCAGCCAAGGGGTTGGGGGGGCCGCCGGGGGGCTGTTTTTT	CASSQGVGGAAGGLFF
TRBV5-1	.	.	TRBJ2-3	TGCGCCAGCAGCTTGCAGGGGGGCCAATTCACAGATACGCAGTATTTT	CASSLQGGQFTDTQYF